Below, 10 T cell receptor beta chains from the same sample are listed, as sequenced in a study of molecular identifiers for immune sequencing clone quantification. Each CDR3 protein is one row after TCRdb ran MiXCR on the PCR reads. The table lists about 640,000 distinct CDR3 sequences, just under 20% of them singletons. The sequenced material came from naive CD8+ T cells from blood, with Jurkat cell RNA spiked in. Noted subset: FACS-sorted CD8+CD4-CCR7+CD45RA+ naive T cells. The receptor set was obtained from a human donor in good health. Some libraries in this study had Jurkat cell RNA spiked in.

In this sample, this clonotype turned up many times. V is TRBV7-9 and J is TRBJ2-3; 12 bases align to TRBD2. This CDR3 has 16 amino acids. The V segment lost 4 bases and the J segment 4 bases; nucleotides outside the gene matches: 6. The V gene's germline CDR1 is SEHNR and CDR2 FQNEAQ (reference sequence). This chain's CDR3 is CASSSPSGGAPDTQYF. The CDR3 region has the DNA TGTGCCAGCAGCTCCCCTAGCGGGGGGGCCCCAGATACGCAGTATTTT.

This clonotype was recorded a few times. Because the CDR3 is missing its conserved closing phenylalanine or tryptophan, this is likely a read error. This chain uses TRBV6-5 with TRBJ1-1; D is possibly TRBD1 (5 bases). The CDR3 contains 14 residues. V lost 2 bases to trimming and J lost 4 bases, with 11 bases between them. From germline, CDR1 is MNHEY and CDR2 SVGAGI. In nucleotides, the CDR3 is TGTGCCAGCAGTTACGCGGCAGGGACCACTGAAGCTTTCCTT. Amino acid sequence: CASSYAAGTTEAFL.

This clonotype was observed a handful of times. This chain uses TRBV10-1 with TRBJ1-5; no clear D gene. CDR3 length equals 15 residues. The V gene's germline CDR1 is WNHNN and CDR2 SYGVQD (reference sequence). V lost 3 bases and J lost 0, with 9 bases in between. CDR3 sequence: CASSDGEISNQPQHF. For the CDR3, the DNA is TGCGCCAGCAGTGACGGGGAAATTAGCAATCAGCCCCAGCATTTT.

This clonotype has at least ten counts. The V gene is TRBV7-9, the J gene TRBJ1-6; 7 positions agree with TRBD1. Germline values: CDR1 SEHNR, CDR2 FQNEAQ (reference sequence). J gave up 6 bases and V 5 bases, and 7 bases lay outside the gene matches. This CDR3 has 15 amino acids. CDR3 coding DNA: TGTGCCAGCAGCGCTCCACAGGGGTTTAATTCACCCCTCCACTTT. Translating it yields CASSAPQGFNSPLHF. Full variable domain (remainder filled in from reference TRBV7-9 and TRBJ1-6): DTGVSQNPRHKITKRGQNVTFRCDPISEHNRLYWYRQTLGQGPEFLTYFQNEAQLEKSRLLSDRFSAERPKGSFSTLEIQRTEQGDSAMYLCASSAPQGFNSPLHFGNGTRLTVT.

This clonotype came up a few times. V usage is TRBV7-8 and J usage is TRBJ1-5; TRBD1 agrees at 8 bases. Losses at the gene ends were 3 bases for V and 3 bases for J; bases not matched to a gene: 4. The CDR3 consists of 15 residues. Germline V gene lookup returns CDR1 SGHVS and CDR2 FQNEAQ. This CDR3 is CASSLGQDDNQPQHF. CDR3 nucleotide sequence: TGTGCCAGCAGCTTGGGACAGGACGACAATCAGCCCCAGCATTTT.

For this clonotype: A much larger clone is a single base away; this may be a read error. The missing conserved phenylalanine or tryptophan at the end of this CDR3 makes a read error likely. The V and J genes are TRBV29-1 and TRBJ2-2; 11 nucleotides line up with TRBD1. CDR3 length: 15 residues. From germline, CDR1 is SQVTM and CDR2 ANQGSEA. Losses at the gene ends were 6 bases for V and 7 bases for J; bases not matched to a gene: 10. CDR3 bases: TGCAGCGTAAAAACCGGACAGGGGGCGGTCGGGGAGCTGTTTCTT. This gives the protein CSVKTGQGAVGELFL.

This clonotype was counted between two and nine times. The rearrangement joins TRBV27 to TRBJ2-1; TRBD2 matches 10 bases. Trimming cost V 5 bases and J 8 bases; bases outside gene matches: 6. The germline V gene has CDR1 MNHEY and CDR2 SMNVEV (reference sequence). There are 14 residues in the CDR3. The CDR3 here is CASSPSGSRDEQFF. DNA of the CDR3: TGTGCCAGCAGTCCTAGCGGGAGCAGGGATGAGCAGTTCTTC.

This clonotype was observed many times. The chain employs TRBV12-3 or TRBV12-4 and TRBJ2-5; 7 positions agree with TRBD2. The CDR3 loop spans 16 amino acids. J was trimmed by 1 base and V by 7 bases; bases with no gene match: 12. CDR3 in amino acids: CASNNPTGGFQETQYF. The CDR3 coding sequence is TGTGCCAGCAACAACCCCACCGGGGGGTTCCAAGAGACCCAGTACTTC.

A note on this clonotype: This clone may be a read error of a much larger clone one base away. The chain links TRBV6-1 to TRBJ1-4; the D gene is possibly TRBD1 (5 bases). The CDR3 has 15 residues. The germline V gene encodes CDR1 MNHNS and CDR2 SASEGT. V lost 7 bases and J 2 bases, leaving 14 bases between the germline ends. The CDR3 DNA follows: TGTGCCAGCACCCACTTTGACAGCACTAATGAAAAACTGTTTTTT. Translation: CASTHFDSTNEKLFF.

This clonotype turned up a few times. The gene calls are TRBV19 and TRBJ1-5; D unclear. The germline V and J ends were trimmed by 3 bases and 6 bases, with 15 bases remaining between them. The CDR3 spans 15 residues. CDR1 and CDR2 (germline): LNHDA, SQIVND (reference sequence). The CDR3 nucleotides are TGTGCCAGTAGTATTGGTATGGGCTCGGGTCAGCCCCAGCATTTT. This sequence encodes CASSIGMGSGQPQHF.